This T cell receptor beta chain came from a study of shared clonotypes between healthy human individuals. Study results and limitations: Estimated richness was generally greater in naive than memory subsets.

Concerning this clone: What it recognizes is unknown.

The authors divided CD4+ cells into CD45RA+ naive and CD45RA-negative memory subsets. As handled by the study authors: Filtering differed for immunoSEQ, which gave only junction sequences without quality scores. Sequencing used immunoSEQ multiplex PCR; TCRdb keeps in-frame clones, though not all of them. V, J and clone size are those of that table, while D and trimming were read from the DNA. The table includes hundreds of thousands of clones, over 65% detected once. Germline CDR1 reads SGHRS; CDR2 reads YFSETQ. Trimming took 0 bases from V and 2 from J, leaving 12 bases between them. CDR3 length equals 16 residues.

This sequence originates from a woman in her 30s in good health. The chain uses TRBV5-1 and TRBJ1-3; a possible D gene is TRBD1 (5 bases). Sequenced material: memory CD4+ T cells sorted from blood. Subset given: CD45RA-negative fraction. The CDR3 DNA reads as TGCGCCAGCAGCTTGGGAGGCCCCAGGGCTGGAAACACCATATATTTT. Residues: CASSLGGPRAGNTIYF.